The 19 T cell receptor beta chains below all came from one sample that was sequenced in a study of shared clonotypes between healthy human individuals. Produced via immunoSEQ multiplex PCR; TCRdb's table is partial and in-frame only. The repertoire has some 790,000 clones, about two thirds of them found once; the top ten carry about 1.7%. The specimen sequenced was memory CD4+ T cells sorted from blood. Subset in this sample: CD45RA-negative fraction. These receptors were taken from a woman aged 25 to 39 in good health.

The chain combines TRBV28 with TRBJ2-6; no reliable D call. The germline V gene has CDR1 MDHEN and CDR2 SYDVKM. The CDR3 consists of 13 residues. Trimming took off 8 bases at V and 0 bases at J, with 5 bases between the two ends. The CDR3: CASQLSGANVLTF. The CDR3, as DNA: TGTGCCAGCCAGCTCTCTGGGGCCAACGTCCTGACTTTC.

This chain links TRBV7-9 with TRBJ1-4; 11 bases agree with TRBD1. Trimming took 3 bases from V and 7 from J; bases not matched to a gene: 7. The CDR3 has 16 amino acids. Germline V gene data show CDR1 as SEHNR and CDR2 as FQNEAQ (reference sequence). The DNA for the CDR3 is TGTGCCAGCAGCTTGGGACAGGGGGGCTTGGGTGAAAAACTGTTTTTT. Translation gives CASSLGQGGLGEKLFF.

This clone was found once. V and J are TRBV29-1 and TRBJ2-3; 9 bases line up with TRBD1. Losses at the gene ends were 7 bases for V and 2 bases for J; bases not matched to a gene: 7. CDR1 is SQVTM, CDR2 ANQGSEA, per germline. The CDR3 is made up of 14 amino acids. The CDR3 protein is CSGGQGGPTDTQYF. DNA for the CDR3: TGCAGCGGGGGACAGGGAGGGCCCACAGATACGCAGTATTTT.

The V call is TRBV9, the J call TRBJ2-7; tentative D call: TRBD1 (5 bases). CDR3 length: 14 residues. Between the trimmed V and J ends, which lost 2 bases and 0 bases, there was a span of 9 bases. Germline assignment: CDR1 SGDLS and CDR2 YYNGEE. CDR3 nucleotide sequence: TGTGCCAGCAGCGTCAGGGTCAACTCCTACGAGCAGTACTTC. Its protein is CASSVRVNSYEQYF.

This chain links TRBV4-1 with TRBJ2-5, with D perhaps TRBD2 (5 bases). V lost 2 bases, J lost 9 bases, and 22 bases lay in between. The germline CDR1 and CDR2 sequences are MGHRA and YSYEKL. This CDR3 region has 16 residues. CDR3 protein: CASSQSPSQESGAQYF. Written as DNA, the CDR3 is TGCGCCAGCAGCCAATCCCCTAGCCAAGAATCAGGCGCCCAGTACTTC.

V and J are TRBV7-9 and TRBJ2-1; D possibly corresponds to TRBD1 (7 bases). V lost 2 bases, J lost 9 bases, and 20 bases lay in between. Germline V gene sequence: CDR1 SEHNR, CDR2 FQNEAQ (reference sequence). This CDR3 comprises 16 residues. The CDR3 sequence is CASSLFPGDRTVEQFF. CDR3 DNA sequence: TGTGCCAGCAGCTTATTCCCGGGGGACAGAACGGTTGAGCAGTTCTTC. The full variable domain, rest sourced from reference TRBV7-9 and TRBJ2-1, is DTGVSQNPRHKITKRGQNVTFRCDPISEHNRLYWYRQTLGQGPEFLTYFQNEAQLEKSRLLSDRFSAERPKGSFSTLEIQRTEQGDSAMYLCASSLFPGDRTVEQFFGPGTRLTVL.

This chain uses TRBV18 with TRBJ2-7; 7 nucleotides line up with TRBD1. V lost 1 base to trimming and J lost 2 bases; unmatched junction nucleotides: 5. CDR1 KGHSH and CDR2 LQKENI come from the germline V gene. The CDR3 length is 15 residues. CDR3 region: CASSPRLGGPYEQYF. In DNA form, the CDR3 reads TGTGCCAGCTCACCACGGTTAGGGGGCCCCTACGAGCAGTACTTC. The full variable domain, its missing parts supplied by reference TRBV18 and TRBJ2-7, is NAGVMQNPRHLVRRRGQEARLRCSPMKGHSHVYWYRQLPEEGLKFMVYLQKENIIDESGMPKERFSAEFPKEGPSILRIQQVVRGDSAAYFCASSPRLGGPYEQYFGPGTRLTVT.

V and J are TRBV5-1 and TRBJ2-3; 9 nucleotides match TRBD2. J was trimmed by 2 bases and V by 0 bases; bases with no gene match: 4. Germline V lookup: CDR1 SGHRS, CDR2 YFSETQ. The CDR3 runs 16 residues. CDR3: CASSLGGRADTDTQYF. As DNA, the CDR3 is TGCGCCAGCAGCTTGGGCGGGAGGGCCGACACAGATACGCAGTATTTT.

This chain joins TRBV28 and TRBJ2-5; a possible D gene is TRBD2 (7 bases). With 8 bases removed from V and 4 bases from J, the gap between germline ends came to 17 bases. Germline assignment: CDR1 MDHEN and CDR2 SYDVKM. CDR3 length equals 14 residues. The CDR3 DNA is TGTGCCAGCTCCAAGGCGGGGGCTCGAGAGACCCAGTACTTC. This translates into CASSKAGARETQYF.

Comments on this clone: A read error may be the cause here, since a much bigger clone is one base away. This rearrangement joins TRBV6-6 to TRBJ1-1, with 8 positions matching TRBD1. After removal of 5 bases from V and 3 bases from J, the junction contained 2 bases not matched to a gene. The germline V gene has CDR1 MNHNY and CDR2 SVGAGI (reference sequence). The CDR3 consists of 13 residues. CDR3 loop: CASSGQGDTEAFF. The CDR3 DNA reads TGTGCCAGCAGTGGACAGGGCGACACTGAAGCTTTCTTT.

This chain joins TRBV2 and TRBJ2-5, with D perhaps TRBD1 (5 bases). The CDR3 loop spans 19 amino acids. Germline loops: CDR1 SNHLY, CDR2 FYNNEI. The germline V and J ends were trimmed by 6 bases and 3 bases, with 29 bases remaining between them. The CDR3 DNA is TGTGCCAGCAGCGCCTGGACCCCCAGGGTCCTCAAGCAAAAAGAGACCCAGTACTTC. This translates into CASSAWTPRVLKQKETQYF.

J is TRBJ2-1 and V is TRBV19, with 11 bases aligning to TRBD2. V trimming: 4 bases; J trimming: 0 bases; junction bases outside the gene matches: 11. This CDR3 is built from 19 residues. Germline-derived CDR1 and CDR2 are LNHDA and SQIVND (reference sequence). The chain's CDR3 is CASSRGEPSGRSSYNEQFF. CDR3 DNA: TGTGCCAGTAGTAGAGGGGAACCTAGCGGGAGGTCCTCCTACAATGAGCAGTTCTTC.

This clone was picked up a small number of times. The chain carries TRBV28 and TRBJ1-2, with TRBD1 matching 9 bases. J lost 4 bases, V lost 5 bases, and 5 bases had no gene match. Germline CDR1 reads MDHEN; CDR2 reads SYDVKM. This CDR3 has 14 amino acids. The CDR3 sequence is CASSPGTGTYGYTF. CDR3 nucleotide sequence: TGTGCCAGCAGTCCCGGGACAGGGACCTATGGCTACACCTTC.

This chain's CDR3 is CASSQRPGRETQYF. The DNA for the CDR3 is TGTGCCAGCAGCCAGAGACCGGGGAGAGAGACCCAGTACTTC. V gene TRBV7-8 combines with J gene TRBJ2-5; possibly TRBD2 for D (5 bases). Trimming stripped 5 bases from V and 4 bases from J, with 14 bases between. The CDR3 consists of 14 residues. The germline CDR1 and CDR2 sequences are SGHVS and FQNEAQ.

This clone is a singleton in its sample. The rearrangement joins TRBV28 to TRBJ1-2; 8 bases align to TRBD1. The CDR3 is 14 amino acids. The ends lost 7 bases at V and 6 bases at J; junction bases unmatched: 10. CDR1 MDHEN and CDR2 SYDVKM come from the germline V gene. The CDR3 sequence: CASTRGRGRDGYTF. The CDR3 nucleotides read TGTGCCAGCACGAGAGGCAGGGGGCGTGATGGCTACACCTTC.

The V call is TRBV7-9, the J call TRBJ1-1; TRBD1 agrees at 7 bases. The CDR3 contains 16 residues. Per the germline V gene, CDR1 is SEHNR and CDR2 is FQNEAQ (reference sequence). V was pared by 4 bases and J by 2 bases, with 10 bases of the junction left unmatched. The CDR3 protein is CASSSGNRDRNTEAFF. The CDR3 DNA sequence: TGTGCCAGCAGCTCCGGAAACCGGGACAGAAACACTGAAGCTTTCTTT.

The rearrangement uses TRBV7-9 and TRBJ2-2, with 7 bases fitting TRBD1. Germline V gene sequence: CDR1 SEHNR, CDR2 FQNEAQ (reference sequence). The CDR3 is made up of 14 amino acids. After removal of 6 bases from V and 5 bases from J, the junction contained 6 bases not matched to a gene. CDR3 amino acids: CASRRQGGTGELFF. The CDR3 nucleotides read TGTGCCAGCAGACGACAGGGTGGGACCGGGGAGCTGTTTTTT.

The V gene is TRBV19, the J gene TRBJ1-1, with D hard to call. Germline CDR1 LNHDA, CDR2 SQIVND (reference sequence). This CDR3 comprises 15 residues. Trimming shortened V by 2 bases and J by 1 base, and 11 bases separated the two germline ends. The CDR3 bases are TGTGCCAGTAGTATACGGTTCGCGGCGAACACTGAAGCTTTCTTT. This encodes CASSIRFAANTEAFF.

This clone was picked up many times. The rearrangement links TRBV2 to TRBJ2-7; TRBD1 might be the D (6 bases). The CDR3 runs to 14 residues. V was trimmed by 0 bases and J by 1 base, leaving 7 bases between them. CDR1 and CDR2 from the germline V gene are SNHLY and FYNNEI. The CDR3 here is CASSEAGQSYEQYF. The CDR3 DNA reads TGTGCCAGCAGTGAAGCAGGACAGTCCTACGAGCAGTACTTC.